Following are 5 T cell receptor beta chains from one sample sequenced in a study of cytomegalovirus exposure and HLA in healthy donors. PCR employed 60 Vbeta and 13 Jbeta primers. Only in-frame clones appear in the TCRdb table, and some are missing; sequencing was by immunoSEQ multiplex PCR. The sample contains fewer than 200,000 clones, almost 80% of which appear only once. Sequencing was performed on PBMCs. The receptor source for this set is a man aged 25 to 40 in good health and CMV-seronegative.

This clone showed up just once. The rearrangement links TRBV5-1 to TRBJ2-5; maybe TRBD1 (6 bases). This CDR3 is built from 14 residues. Germline CDR1 and CDR2: SGHRS and YFSETQ. Trimming shortened V by 4 bases and J by 9 bases, and 19 bases separated the two germline ends. In DNA form, the CDR3 reads TGCGCCAGCAGCCCGGATGGGGGCTTAGTGGCCCAGTACTTC. This sequence encodes CASSPDGGLVAQYF. Full variable domain (missing parts from reference TRBV5-1 and TRBJ2-5): KAGVTQTPRYLIKTRGQQVTLSCSPISGHRSVSWYQQTPGQGLQFLFEYFSETQRNKGNFPGRFSGRQFSNSRSEMNVSTLELGDSALYLCASSPDGGLVAQYFGPGTRLLVL.

The chain joins TRBV19 to TRBJ2-5; 9 bases are shared with TRBD2. The J call may be mistaken, given a closer DNA end match to TRBJ2-7. This CDR3 spans 16 amino acids. The germline CDR1 and CDR2 sequences are LNHDA and SQIVND (reference sequence). The CDR3 reads CASSILPGLAPSEQYF. In DNA form, the CDR3 reads TGTGCCAGTAGTATTTTACCGGGACTAGCCCCATCCGAGCAGTACTTC.

The chain has TRBV9 and TRBJ2-3; 12 bases are shared with TRBD2. The CDR3 spans 16 residues. The V gene's germline CDR1 is SGDLS and CDR2 YYNGEE. Losses at the gene ends were 1 base for V and 4 bases for J; bases not matched to a gene: 4. This chain's CDR3 is CASSVQLAGGSDTQYF. For the CDR3, the DNA is TGTGCCAGCAGCGTACAACTAGCGGGAGGTTCAGATACGCAGTATTTT.

This clone was observed a few times. V usage is TRBV30 and J usage is TRBJ2-3; 8 bases align to TRBD2. The CDR3 runs 13 residues. Unmatched junction bases numbered 10, after V lost 7 bases and J lost 7 bases. CDR1 and CDR2 (germline): GTSNPN, SVGIG (reference sequence). CDR3 in DNA: TGTGCCTCTACGGGGGGACTAGTCAATACGCAGTATTTT. This gives the protein CASTGGLVNTQYF.

This chain uses TRBV6-5 with TRBJ2-1; D possibly corresponds to TRBD1 (7 bases). Deletions cut 2 bases from V and 7 bases from J, with 18 bases between. Germline values: CDR1 MNHEY, CDR2 SVGAGI. The CDR3 is made up of 16 amino acids. CDR3 residues: CASSYRGGGTSNEQFF. The CDR3 DNA follows: TGTGCCAGCAGTTACCGAGGGGGCGGGACGTCAAATGAGCAGTTCTTC.